Below are 4 T cell receptor beta chains sequenced from a single sample in a study of blood T cell repertoires in COVID-19. Clones were read by immunoSEQ multiplex PCR, and TCRdb kept only the in-frame ones, dropping some. The profile shows about 490,000 clones, 80% to 90% of them singletons. Sequencing input: peripheral blood. These receptors originate from a human donor in a cohort sampled during active COVID-19.

The chain couples TRBV30 to TRBJ2-5, with D possibly matching TRBD2 (5 bases). Germline CDR1 and CDR2: GTSNPN and SVGIG (reference sequence). V lost 2 bases, J lost 4 bases, and 14 bases lay in between. This CDR3 has 14 amino acids. In DNA, the CDR3 is TGTGCCTGGAGTTTTGGCGGAGAGGGAGAGACCCAGTACTTC. Translation gives CAWSFGGEGETQYF.

The chain uses TRBV7-2 and TRBJ2-2; 7 nucleotides match TRBD1. This CDR3 comprises 15 residues. After removal of 5 bases from V and 4 bases from J, the junction contained 7 bases not matched to a gene. Germline assignment: CDR1 SGHTA and CDR2 FQGNSA. CDR3 in amino acids: CASSPVGGGTGELFF. In DNA, the CDR3 is TGTGCCAGCAGCCCGGTAGGGGGCGGCACCGGGGAGCTGTTTTTT.

The chain carries TRBV5-4 and TRBJ1-6, with D maybe TRBD1 (5 bases). This CDR3 comprises 14 residues. CDR1 and CDR2 (germline): SGHNT, YYREEE (reference sequence). V lost 2 bases to trimming and J lost 9 bases, with 12 bases between them. CDR3 sequence: CASSFGRGGSPLHF. Here the CDR3 DNA reads TGTGCCAGCAGCTTCGGCCGGGGGGGTTCACCCCTCCACTTT.

The V gene is TRBV5-1, the J gene TRBJ1-4; D not resolved. Trimming removed 4 bases at V and 0 bases at J, with 31 bases between. Germline lookup yields CDR1 SGHRS and CDR2 YFSETQ. The CDR3 is 22 residues long. The CDR3 sequence is CASSPGNSPGLVTPATNEKLFF. In DNA, the CDR3 is TGCGCCAGCAGCCCGGGGAATTCACCGGGGTTGGTCACCCCTGCAACTAATGAAAAACTGTTTTTT. The entire variable domain, with the rest obtained from reference TRBV5-1 and TRBJ1-4, is as follows: KAGVTQTPRYLIKTRGQQVTLSCSPISGHRSVSWYQQTPGQGLQFLFEYFSETQRNKGNFPGRFSGRQFSNSRSEMNVSTLELGDSALYLCASSPGNSPGLVTPATNEKLFFGSGTQLSVL.